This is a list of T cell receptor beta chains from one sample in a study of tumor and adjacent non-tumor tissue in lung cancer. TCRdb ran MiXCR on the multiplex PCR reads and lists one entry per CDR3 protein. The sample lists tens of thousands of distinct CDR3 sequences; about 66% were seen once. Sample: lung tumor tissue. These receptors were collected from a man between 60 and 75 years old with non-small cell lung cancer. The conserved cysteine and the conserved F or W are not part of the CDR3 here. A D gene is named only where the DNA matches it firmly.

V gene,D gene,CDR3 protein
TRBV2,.,ASSGARQEQY
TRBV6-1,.,ASSEAHSSYEQY
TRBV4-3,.,ASSQDRRDLVGELF
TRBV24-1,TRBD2,ATSDESGGEETQY
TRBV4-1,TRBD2,ASSQGLAGGTDTQY
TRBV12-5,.,ASGLVHAGTEAF
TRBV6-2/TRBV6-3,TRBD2,ASSFLAGGPARDTQY
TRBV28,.,ASSFGGSGNEQF
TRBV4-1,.,AGSQDSGNGETQY
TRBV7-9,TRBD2,ASSLEGTSGVNEQY
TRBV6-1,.,ASSERYQPQH
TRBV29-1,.,SDEGLTDTGELF
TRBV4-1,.,ASGQTSNTEAF
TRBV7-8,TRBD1,ASSLGTGAHNEAF
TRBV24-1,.,ATSDLLSYNDQF
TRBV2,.,ASSEQLKTQY
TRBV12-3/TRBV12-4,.,VSSPGTSVSGDNVLT
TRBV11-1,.,SSILEMIVGYGNEQF
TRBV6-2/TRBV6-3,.,ASSYGGVSYHEQF
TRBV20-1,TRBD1,SAREQGERGEQF
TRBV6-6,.,ASSYGVDSFYTNTQY
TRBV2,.,ASSEGPMEAF
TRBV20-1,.,SATFGGGGTEAF
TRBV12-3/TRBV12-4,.,ASSLGGRSEQF
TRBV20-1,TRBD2,SARDLSIGGTLTDTQY
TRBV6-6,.,ASSYFAGVDNEQF
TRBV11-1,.,ASSLSRDGTLNTEAF
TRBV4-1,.,TSSQVWEGEQY
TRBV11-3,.,ASCQQGSGAKVLI
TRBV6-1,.,ASSETHILLANEQF
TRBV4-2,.,VSTPETSSNTEAF
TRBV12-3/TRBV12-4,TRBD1,ASSFLGTGAYNEQF
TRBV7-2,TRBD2,ASSTTSLAGGGHEQF
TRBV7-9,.,ASSGRTVGTDTQY
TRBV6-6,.,ASSGGGTIY
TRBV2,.,ASSEAGMVQPQH
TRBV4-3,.,ANSYDLGGSGYT
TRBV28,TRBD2,ASSAWTSGSWNEQF
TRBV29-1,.,SVEVGGAWGETQY
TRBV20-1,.,SAVPVQTTYEQY
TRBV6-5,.,TSSYRTQSQGRAF